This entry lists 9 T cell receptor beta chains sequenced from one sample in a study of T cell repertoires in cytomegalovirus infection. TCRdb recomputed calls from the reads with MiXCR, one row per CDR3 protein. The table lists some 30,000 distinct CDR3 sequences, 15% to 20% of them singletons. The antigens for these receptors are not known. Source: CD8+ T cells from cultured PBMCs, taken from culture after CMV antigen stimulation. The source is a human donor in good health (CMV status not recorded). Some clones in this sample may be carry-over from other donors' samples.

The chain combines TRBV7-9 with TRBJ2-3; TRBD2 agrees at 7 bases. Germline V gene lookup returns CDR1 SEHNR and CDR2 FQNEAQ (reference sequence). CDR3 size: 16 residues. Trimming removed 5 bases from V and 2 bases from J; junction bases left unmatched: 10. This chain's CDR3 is CASSAFGTTITDTQYF. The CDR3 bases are TGTGCCAGCAGCGCGTTCGGGACTACTATCACAGATACGCAGTATTTT.

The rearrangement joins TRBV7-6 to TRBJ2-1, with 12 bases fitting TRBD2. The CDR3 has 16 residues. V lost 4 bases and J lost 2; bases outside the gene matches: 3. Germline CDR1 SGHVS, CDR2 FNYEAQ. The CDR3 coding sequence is TGTGCCAGCAGCTCCCCTAGCGGGGGGGCCTACAATGAGCAGTTCTTC. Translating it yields CASSSPSGGAYNEQFF.

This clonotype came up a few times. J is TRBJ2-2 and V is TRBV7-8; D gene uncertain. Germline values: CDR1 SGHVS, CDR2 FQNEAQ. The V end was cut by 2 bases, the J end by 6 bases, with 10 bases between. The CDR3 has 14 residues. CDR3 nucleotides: TGTGCCAGCAGCTTAACCCCCCAAGCCGGGGAGCTGTTTTTT. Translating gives CASSLTPQAGELFF.

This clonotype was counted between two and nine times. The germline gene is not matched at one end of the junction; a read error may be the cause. The CDR3 DNA is TGTGCTAGCAGCGCCCCAAGGGGAACAGATACGCAGTATTTT. Protein product: CASSAPRGTDTQYF. The gene calls are TRBV7-9 and TRBJ2-3, with D perhaps matching TRBD1 (5 bases). Per the germline V gene, CDR1 is SEHNR and CDR2 is FQNEAQ (reference sequence). This CDR3 has 14 amino acids.

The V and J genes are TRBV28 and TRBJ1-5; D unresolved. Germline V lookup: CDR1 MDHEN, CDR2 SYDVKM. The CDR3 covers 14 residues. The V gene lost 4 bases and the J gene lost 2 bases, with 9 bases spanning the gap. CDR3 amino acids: CASSYPTRNQPQHF. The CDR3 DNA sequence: TGTGCCAGCAGTTACCCGACACGCAATCAGCCCCAGCATTTT. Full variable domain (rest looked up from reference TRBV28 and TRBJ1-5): DVKVTQSSRYLVKRTGEKVFLECVQDMDHENMFWYRQDPGLGLRLIYFSYDVKMKEKGDIPEGYSVSREKKERFSLILESASTNQTSMYLCASSYPTRNQPQHFGDGTRLSIL.

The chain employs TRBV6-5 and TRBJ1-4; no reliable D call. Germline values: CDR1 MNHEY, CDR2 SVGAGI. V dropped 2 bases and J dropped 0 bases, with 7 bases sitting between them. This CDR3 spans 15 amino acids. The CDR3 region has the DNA TGTGCCAGCAGTTACGGGTTCGCAACTAATGAAAAACTGTTTTTT. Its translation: CASSYGFATNEKLFF.

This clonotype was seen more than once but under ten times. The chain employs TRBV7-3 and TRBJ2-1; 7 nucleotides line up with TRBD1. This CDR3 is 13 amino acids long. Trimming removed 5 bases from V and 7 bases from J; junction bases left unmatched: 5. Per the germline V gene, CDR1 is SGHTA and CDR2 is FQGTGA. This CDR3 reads CASSHPGGNEQFF. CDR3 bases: TGTGCCAGCAGCCACCCAGGGGGAAATGAGCAGTTCTTC.

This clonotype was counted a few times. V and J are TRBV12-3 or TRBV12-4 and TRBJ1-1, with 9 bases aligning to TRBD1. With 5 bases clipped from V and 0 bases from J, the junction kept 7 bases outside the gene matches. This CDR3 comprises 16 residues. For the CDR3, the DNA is TGTGCCAGCAGTGAAGGGACAGGGTTGCTGAACACTGAAGCTTTCTTT. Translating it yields CASSEGTGLLNTEAFF.

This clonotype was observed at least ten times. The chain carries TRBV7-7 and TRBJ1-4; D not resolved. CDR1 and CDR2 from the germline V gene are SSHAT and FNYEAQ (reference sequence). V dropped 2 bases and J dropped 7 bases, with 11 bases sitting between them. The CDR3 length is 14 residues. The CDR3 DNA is TGTGCCAGCAGCTTATCGACGGGAAGTGAAAAACTGTTTTTT. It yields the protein CASSLSTGSEKLFF. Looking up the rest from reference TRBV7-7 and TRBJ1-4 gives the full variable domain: GAGVSQSPRYKVTKRGQDVTLRCDPISSHATLYWYQQALGQGPEFLTYFNYEAQPDKSGLPSDRFSAERPEGSISTLTIQRTEQRDSAMYRCASSLSTGSEKLFFGSGTQLSVL.